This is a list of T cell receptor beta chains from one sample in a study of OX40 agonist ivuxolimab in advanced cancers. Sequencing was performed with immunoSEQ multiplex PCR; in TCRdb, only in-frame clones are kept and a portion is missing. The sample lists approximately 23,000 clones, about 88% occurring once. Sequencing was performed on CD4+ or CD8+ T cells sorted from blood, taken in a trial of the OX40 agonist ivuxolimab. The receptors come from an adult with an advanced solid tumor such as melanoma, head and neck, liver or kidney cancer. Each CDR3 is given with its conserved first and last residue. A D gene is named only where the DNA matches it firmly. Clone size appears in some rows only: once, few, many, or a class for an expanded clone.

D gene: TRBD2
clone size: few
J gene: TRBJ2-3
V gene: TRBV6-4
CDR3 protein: CASSRTSGSTDTQYF
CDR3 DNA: TGTGCCAGCAGCCGGACTAGCGGGAGCACAGATACGCAGTATTTT

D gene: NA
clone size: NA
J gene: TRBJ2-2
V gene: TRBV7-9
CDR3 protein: CASSLAPSTGELFF
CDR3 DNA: TGTGCCAGCAGCTTAGCCCCAAGCACCGGGGAGCTGTTTTTT

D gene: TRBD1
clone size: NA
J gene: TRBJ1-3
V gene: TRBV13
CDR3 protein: CASSSGQAEVSGNTIYF
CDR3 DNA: TGTGCCAGCAGCTCGGGACAGGCGGAAGTCTCTGGAAACACCATATATTTT

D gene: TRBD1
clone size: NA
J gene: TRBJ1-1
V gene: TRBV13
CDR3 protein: CASSPRTGEAFF
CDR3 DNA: TGTGCCAGCAGCCCTAGGACAGGTGAAGCTTTCTTT

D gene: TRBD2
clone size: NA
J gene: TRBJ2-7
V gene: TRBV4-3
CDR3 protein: CASSQTSGPYEQYF
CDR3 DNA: TGCGCCAGCAGCCAAACTAGCGGACCCTACGAGCAGTACTTC

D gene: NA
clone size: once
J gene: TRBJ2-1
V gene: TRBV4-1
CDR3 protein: CASSQDSDRSYNEQFF
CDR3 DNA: TGCGCCAGCAGCCAAGATAGCGACAGGTCCTACAATGAGCAGTTCTTC

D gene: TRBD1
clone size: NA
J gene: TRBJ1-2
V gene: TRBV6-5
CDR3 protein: CASRETGGGGGYTF
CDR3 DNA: TGTGCCAGCAGGGAAACAGGGGGAGGGGGTGGCTACACCTTC

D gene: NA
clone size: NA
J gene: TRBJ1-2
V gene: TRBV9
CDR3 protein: CASSGMGLVNYGYTF
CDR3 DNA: TGTGCCAGCAGCGGGATGGGACTCGTAAACTATGGCTACACCTTC

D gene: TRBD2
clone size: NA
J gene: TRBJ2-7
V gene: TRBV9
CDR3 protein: CASSLGGSGSIHEQYF
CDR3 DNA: TGTGCCAGCAGCCTTGGGGGGAGCGGGAGCATCCACGAGCAGTACTTC

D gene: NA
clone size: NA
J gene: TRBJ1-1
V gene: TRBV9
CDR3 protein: CASSVGQGNTEAFF
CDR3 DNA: TGTGCCAGCAGCGTAGGGCAGGGAAACACTGAAGCTTTCTTT

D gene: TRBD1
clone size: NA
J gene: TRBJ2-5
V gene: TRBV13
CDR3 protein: CASSPTGEETQYF
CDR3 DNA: TGTGCCAGCAGCCCGACAGGGGAAGAGACCCAGTACTTC

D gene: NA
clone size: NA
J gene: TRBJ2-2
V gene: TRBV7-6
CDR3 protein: CASSEEFANTGELFF
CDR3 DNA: TGTGCCAGCAGCGAGGAATTCGCGAACACCGGGGAGCTGTTTTTT

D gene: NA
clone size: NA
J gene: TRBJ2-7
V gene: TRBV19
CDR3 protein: CASSSGLGVYEQYF
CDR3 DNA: TGTGCCAGTAGTTCGGGACTCGGGGTCTACGAGCAGTACTTC

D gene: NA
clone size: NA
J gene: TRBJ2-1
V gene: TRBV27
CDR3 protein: CASSLMARSTGNEQFF
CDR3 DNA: TGTGCCAGCAGTTTAATGGCCCGCTCCACTGGCAATGAGCAGTTCTTC

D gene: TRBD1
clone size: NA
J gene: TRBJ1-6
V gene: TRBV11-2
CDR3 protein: CASSWGTGYIGINSPLHF
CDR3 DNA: TGTGCCAGCAGCTGGGGGACAGGTTATATCGGAATTAATTCACCCCTCCACTTT

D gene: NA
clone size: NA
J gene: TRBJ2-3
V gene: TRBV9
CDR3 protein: CASSIDSRALDTQYF
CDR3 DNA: TGTGCCAGCAGCATAGATTCTCGGGCACTAGATACGCAGTATTTT

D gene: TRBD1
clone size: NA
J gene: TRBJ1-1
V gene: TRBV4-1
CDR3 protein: CASSGTGTTEAFF
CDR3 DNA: TGCGCCAGCAGCGGGACAGGGACTACTGAAGCTTTCTTT

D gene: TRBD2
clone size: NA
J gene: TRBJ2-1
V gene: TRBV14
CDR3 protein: CASSSGTIRYNEQFF
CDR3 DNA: TGTGCCAGCAGTTCCGGGACTATAAGATACAATGAGCAGTTCTTC

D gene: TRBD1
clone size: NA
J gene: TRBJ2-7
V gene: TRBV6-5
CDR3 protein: CASSHRTGGYEQYF
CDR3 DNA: TGTGCCAGCAGTCATCGGACAGGGGGCTACGAGCAGTACTTC

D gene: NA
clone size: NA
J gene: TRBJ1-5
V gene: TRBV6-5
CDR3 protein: CASSEVNQPQHF
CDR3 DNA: TGTGCCAGCAGTGAAGTAAATCAGCCCCAGCATTTT

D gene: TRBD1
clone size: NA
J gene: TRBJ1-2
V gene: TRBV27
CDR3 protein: CASSFSRDSLYGYTF
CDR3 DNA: TGTGCCAGCAGTTTTTCGAGGGACAGCCTCTATGGCTACACCTTC

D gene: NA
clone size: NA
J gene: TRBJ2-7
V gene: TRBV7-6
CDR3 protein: CASSVVLEGEQYF
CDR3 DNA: TGTGCCAGCAGTGTGGTTTTGGAGGGCGAGCAGTACTTC

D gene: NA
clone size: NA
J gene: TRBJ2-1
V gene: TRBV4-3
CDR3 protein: CASSQRLPSSYNEQFF
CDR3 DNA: TGCGCCAGCAGCCAGCGTTTACCGAGCTCCTACAATGAGCAGTTCTTC

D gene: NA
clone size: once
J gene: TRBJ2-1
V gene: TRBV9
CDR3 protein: CASSVGGGVAYNEQFF
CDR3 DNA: TGTGCCAGCAGCGTAGGAGGGGGGGTAGCCTACAATGAGCAGTTCTTC

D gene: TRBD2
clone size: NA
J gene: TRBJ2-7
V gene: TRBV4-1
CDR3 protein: CASSPRDSGRYEQYF
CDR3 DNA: TGCGCCAGCAGCCCCCGGGATAGCGGGAGATACGAGCAGTACTTC

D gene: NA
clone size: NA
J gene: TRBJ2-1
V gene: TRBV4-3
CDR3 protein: CASSQDVGSGEQFF
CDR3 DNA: TGCGCCAGCAGCCAAGATGTGGGTAGCGGTGAGCAGTTCTTC

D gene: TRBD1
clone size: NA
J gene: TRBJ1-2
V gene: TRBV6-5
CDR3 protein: CASSPGTGSNYGYTF
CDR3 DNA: TGTGCCAGCAGCCCCGGGACAGGGTCTAACTATGGCTACACCTTC

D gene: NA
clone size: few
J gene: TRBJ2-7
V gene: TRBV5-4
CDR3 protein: CASSLEGVMDEQYF
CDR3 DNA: TGTGCCAGCAGCTTGGAAGGGGTGATGGACGAGCAGTACTTC

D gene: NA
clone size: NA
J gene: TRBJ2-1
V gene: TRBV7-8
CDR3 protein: CASSSPTLTGEQFF
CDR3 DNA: TGTGCCAGCAGCTCCCCGACACTTACGGGTGAGCAGTTCTTC

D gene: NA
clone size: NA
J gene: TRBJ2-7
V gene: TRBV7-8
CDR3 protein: CASSRETQDEQYF
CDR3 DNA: TGTGCCAGCAGCCGGGAGACCCAGGACGAGCAGTACTTC

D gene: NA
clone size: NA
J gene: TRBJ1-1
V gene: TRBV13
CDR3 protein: CASSFGRLNTEAFF
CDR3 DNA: TGTGCCAGCAGCTTCGGCAGGTTGAACACTGAAGCTTTCTTT

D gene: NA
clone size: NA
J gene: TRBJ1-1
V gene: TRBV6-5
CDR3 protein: CASSPDGNTEAFF
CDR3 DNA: TGTGCCAGCAGCCCGGACGGGAACACTGAAGCTTTCTTT

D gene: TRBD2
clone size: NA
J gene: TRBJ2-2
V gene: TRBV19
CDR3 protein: CASQGVAGEHGELFF
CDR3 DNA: TGTGCCAGCCAGGGAGTAGCGGGAGAACACGGGGAGCTGTTTTTT

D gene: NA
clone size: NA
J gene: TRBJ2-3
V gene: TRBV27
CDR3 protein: CASSFSTPLVPDTQYF
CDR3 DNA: TGTGCCAGCAGTTTTTCTACACCCCTGGTTCCAGATACGCAGTATTTT

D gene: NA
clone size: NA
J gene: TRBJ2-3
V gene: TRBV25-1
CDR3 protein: CASSADTQYF
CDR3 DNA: TGTGCCAGCAGCGCAGATACGCAGTATTTT